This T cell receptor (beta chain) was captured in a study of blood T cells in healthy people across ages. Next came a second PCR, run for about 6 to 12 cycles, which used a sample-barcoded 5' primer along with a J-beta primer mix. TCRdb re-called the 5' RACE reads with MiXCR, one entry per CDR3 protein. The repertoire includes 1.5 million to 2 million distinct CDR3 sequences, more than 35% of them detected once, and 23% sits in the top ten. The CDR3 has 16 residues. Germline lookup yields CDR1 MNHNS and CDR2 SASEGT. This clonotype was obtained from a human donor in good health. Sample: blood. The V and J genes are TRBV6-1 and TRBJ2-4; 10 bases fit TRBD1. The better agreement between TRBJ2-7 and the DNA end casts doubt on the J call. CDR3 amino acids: CASSERLRQGANEQYF. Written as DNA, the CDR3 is TGTGCCAGCAGTGAACGGTTGCGACAGGGGGCGAACGAGCAGTACTTC.